The present T cell receptor beta chain was sequenced within a study of T cells in Graves' hyperthyroidism and ophthalmopathy. TCR beta CDR3 sequences were amplified from RNA transcripts. The HTBI primer set was used in a first-round RT-PCR of the TCR CDR3. Each CDR3 protein is one row after TCRdb ran MiXCR on the multiplex PCR reads. The table shows about 290,000 distinct CDR3 sequences, with 13% occurring only once. This clonotype was recorded many times. Germline V gene data show CDR1 as SGHRS and CDR2 as YFSETQ. There are 14 residues in the CDR3. Trimming pared 8 bases from V and 0 bases from J, leaving 15 bases between.

The sequence was obtained from a woman aged 25 to 39 with Graves' hyperthyroidism that later progressed to Graves' ophthalmopathy. Specimen: blood. The chain employs TRBV5-1 and TRBJ2-7, with TRBD1 as a possible D gene (6 bases). CDR3 in DNA: TGCGCCAGGGTATTCGGACAGCCCTCCTACGAGCAGTACTTC. As protein: CARVFGQPSYEQYF. Complete variable domain (other parts from reference TRBV5-1 and TRBJ2-7): KAGVTQTPRYLIKTRGQQVTLSCSPISGHRSVSWYQQTPGQGLQFLFEYFSETQRNKGNFPGRFSGRQFSNSRSEMNVSTLELGDSALYLCARVFGQPSYEQYFGPGTRLTVT.